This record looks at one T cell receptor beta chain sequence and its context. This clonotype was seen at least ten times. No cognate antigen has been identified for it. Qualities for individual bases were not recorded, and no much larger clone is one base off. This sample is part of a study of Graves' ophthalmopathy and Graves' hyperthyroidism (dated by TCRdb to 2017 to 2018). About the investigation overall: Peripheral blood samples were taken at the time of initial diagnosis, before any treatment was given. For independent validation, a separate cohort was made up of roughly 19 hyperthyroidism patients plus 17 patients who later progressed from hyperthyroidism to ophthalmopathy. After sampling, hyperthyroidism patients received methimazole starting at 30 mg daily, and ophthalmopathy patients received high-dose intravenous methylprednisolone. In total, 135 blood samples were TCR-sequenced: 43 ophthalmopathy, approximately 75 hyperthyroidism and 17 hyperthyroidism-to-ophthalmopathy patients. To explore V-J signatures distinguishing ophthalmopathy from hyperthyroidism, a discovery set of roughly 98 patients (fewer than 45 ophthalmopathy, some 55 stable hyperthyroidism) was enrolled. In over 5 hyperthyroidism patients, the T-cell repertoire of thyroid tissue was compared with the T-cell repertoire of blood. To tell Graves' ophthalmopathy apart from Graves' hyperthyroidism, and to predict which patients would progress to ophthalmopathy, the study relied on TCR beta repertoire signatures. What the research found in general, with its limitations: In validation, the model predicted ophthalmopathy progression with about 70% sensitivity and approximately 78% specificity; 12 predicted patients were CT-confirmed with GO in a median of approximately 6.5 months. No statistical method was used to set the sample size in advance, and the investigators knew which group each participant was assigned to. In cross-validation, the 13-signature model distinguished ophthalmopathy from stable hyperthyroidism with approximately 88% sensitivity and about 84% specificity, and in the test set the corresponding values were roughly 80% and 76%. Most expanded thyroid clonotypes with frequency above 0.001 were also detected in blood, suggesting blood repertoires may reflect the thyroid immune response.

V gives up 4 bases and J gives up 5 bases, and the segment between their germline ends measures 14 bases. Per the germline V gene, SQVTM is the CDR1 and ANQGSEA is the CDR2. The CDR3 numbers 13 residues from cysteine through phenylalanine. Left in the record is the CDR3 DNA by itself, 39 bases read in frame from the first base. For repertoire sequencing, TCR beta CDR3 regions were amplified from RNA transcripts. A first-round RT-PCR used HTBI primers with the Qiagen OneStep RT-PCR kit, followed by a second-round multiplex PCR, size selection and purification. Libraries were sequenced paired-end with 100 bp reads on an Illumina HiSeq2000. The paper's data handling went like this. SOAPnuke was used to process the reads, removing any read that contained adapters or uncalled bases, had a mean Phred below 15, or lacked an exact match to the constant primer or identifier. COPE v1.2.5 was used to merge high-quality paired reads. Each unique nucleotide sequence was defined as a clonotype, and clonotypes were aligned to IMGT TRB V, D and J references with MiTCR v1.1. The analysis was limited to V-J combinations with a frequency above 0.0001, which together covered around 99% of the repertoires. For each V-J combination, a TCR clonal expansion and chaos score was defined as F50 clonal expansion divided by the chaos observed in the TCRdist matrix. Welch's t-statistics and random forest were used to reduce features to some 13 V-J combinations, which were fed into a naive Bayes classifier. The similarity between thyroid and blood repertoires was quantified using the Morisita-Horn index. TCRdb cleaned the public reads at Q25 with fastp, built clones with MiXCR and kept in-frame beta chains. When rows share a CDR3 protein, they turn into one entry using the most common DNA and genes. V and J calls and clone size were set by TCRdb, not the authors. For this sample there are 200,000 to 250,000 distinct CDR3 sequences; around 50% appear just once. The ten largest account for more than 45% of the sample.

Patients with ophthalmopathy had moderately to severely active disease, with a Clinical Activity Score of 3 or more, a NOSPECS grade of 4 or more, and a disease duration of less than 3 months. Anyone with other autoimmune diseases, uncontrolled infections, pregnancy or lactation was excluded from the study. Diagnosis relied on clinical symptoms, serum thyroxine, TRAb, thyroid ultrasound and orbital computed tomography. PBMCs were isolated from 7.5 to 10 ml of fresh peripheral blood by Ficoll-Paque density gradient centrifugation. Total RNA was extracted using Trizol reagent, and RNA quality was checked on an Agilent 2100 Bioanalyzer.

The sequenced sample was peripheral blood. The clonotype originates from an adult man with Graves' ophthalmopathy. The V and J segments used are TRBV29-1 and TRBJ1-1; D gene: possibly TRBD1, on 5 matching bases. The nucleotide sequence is TGCAGCGTTGGGACATTTTCTGCAACTGAAGCTTTCTTT. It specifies CSVGTFSATEAFF.